The clone carrying this T cell receptor (beta chain) was observed a handful of times. The sample belongs to a study of CD8+CD57+ T cells in acquired aplastic anemia. Study summary: Roughly 3.2 ug was the average amount of DNA from sorted CD4+ and CD8+ cells.

The CDR3 loop spans 12 amino acids. The V gene's germline CDR1 is SEHNR and CDR2 FQNEAQ (reference sequence). Trimming stripped 5 bases from V and 8 bases from J, with 12 bases between. CD8+CD57+ cell expansion, shown by flow cytometry, had occurred in the patients selected for sequencing. Blood sampling was performed on the patients, and none of them had received therapy by then. Genomic DNA acted as the template from which TCR beta VDJ combination and CDR3 sequence profiling were carried out. Each CDR3 protein gets one entry after TCRdb re-called the reads with MiXCR. The repertoire holds about 290,000 distinct CDR3 sequences, with approximately 60% as singletons.

Source material: sorted CD4+, CD8+, or CD8+CD57+ T cells (not recorded which) from PBMCs. The clonotype comes from a human donor with aplastic anemia. The chain combines TRBV7-9 with TRBJ1-2, with D unresolved. CDR3 residues: CASSRGAEGYTF. The CDR3 DNA follows: TGTGCCAGCAGCCGCGGCGCCGAAGGCTACACCTTC. The full variable domain, its missing parts supplied by reference TRBV7-9 and TRBJ1-2, is DTGVSQNPRHKITKRGQNVTFRCDPISEHNRLYWYRQTLGQGPEFLTYFQNEAQLEKSRLLSDRFSAERPKGSFSTLEIQRTEQGDSAMYLCASSRGAEGYTFGSGTRLTVV.